These T cell receptor beta chains were read from a single sample in a study of identical twins. TCRdb re-analysed the 5' RACE reads in MiXCR, keeping a single row per CDR3 protein. The table records about 700,000 distinct CDR3 sequences, 6% to 6.5% of them present only once. Sequenced sample: naive T cells sorted from blood. These receptors all come from a man between 18 and 35 years old in good health. Both conserved end residues are part of each CDR3. A D gene is named only where the DNA matches it firmly. The size of a clone is reported for some rows only, either as once, few or many, or as a class for expanded clones.

>many|TRBV20-1|.|TRBJ1-1
CSAPTRTEAFF
TGCAGTGCTCCGACCCGCACTGAAGCTTTCTTT
>.|TRBV7-6|.|TRBJ2-7
CASSLARGSEQYF
TGTGCCAGCAGCTTAGCTCGGGGGTCCGAGCAGTACTTC
>.|TRBV29-1|TRBD1|TRBJ1-4
CSVRDSNEKGLFF
TGCAGCGTACGGGACAGTAATGAAAAGGGGCTGTTTTTT
>few|TRBV6-1|.|TRBJ1-1
CASRPRPTGEGTEAFF
TGTGCCAGCAGGCCCCGGCCAACTGGTGAAGGGACTGAAGCTTTCTTT
>many|TRBV12-3/TRBV12-4|.|TRBJ2-7
CASTPSRGSSYEQYF
TGTGCCAGCACCCCTTCGAGGGGAAGTTCCTACGAGCAGTACTTC
>many|TRBV29-1|TRBD2|TRBJ2-1
CSAGLAVEQFF
TGCAGCGCGGGACTAGCGGTTGAGCAGTTCTTC
>.|TRBV10-1|.|TRBJ1-5
CASSDSVGNQPQHF
TGCGCCAGCAGTGACTCCGTTGGCAATCAGCCCCAGCATTTT
>.|TRBV12-3/TRBV12-4|TRBD2|TRBJ2-1
CASNAGLARDEQFF
TGTGCCAGCAACGCCGGACTAGCACGCGATGAGCAGTTCTTC
>many|TRBV5-1|.|TRBJ2-7
CASSLGPSPPTYEQYF
TGCGCCAGCAGCTTGGGTCCCTCCCCCCCAACCTACGAGCAGTACTTC
>.|TRBV14|TRBD2|TRBJ2-3
CASSPPRPGGAGTDTQYF
TGTGCCAGCAGCCCGCCCCGTCCGGGGGGAGCAGGGACAGATACGCAGTATTTT
>few|TRBV7-8|.|TRBJ1-5
CASSLGGLKHQPQHF
TGTGCCAGCAGCTTAGGTGGTTTGAAGCATCAGCCCCAGCATTTT
>.|TRBV27|TRBD1|TRBJ2-1
CASSPRTGAGAYNEQFF
TGTGCCAGCAGTCCTCGGACAGGGGCAGGGGCCTACAATGAGCAGTTCTTC
>.|TRBV7-2|.|TRBJ2-2
CASSLAGLATTGELFF
TGTGCCAGCAGCTTAGCAGGGTTAGCGACTACCGGGGAGCTGTTTTTT
>many|TRBV5-5|TRBD2|TRBJ2-7
CASSLAGLAEYYEQYF
TGTGCCAGCAGCTTGGCGGGACTAGCGGAATACTACGAGCAGTACTTC
>many|TRBV29-1|.|TRBJ2-3
CSVMTGRGTDTQYF
TGCAGCGTGATGACCGGGCGTGGCACAGATACGCAGTATTTT
>many|TRBV20-1|TRBD1|TRBJ1-5
CSASLGDRRSNQPQHF
TGCAGTGCTAGTTTGGGGGACAGAAGGAGCAATCAGCCCCAGCATTTT
>few|TRBV27|TRBD2|TRBJ2-2
CASSGLAGGQGGELFF
TGTGCCAGCAGTGGACTAGCGGGAGGGCAGGGCGGGGAGCTGTTTTTT
>.|TRBV25-1|.|TRBJ2-3
CASSANQGPGTDTQYF
TGTGCCAGCAGTGCAAATCAGGGCCCGGGCACAGATACGCAGTATTTT
>.|TRBV5-1|.|TRBJ2-2
CASSLASAETGELFF
TGCGCCAGCAGCTTGGCCTCAGCGGAGACCGGGGAGCTGTTTTTT
>.|TRBV4-2|.|TRBJ1-1
CASSFMGGETEAFF
TGTGCCAGCAGCTTCATGGGGGGCGAAACTGAAGCTTTCTTT
>many|TRBV3-1|.|TRBJ2-6
CASSQDGPSSGANVLTF
TGTGCCAGCAGCCAAGATGGACCAAGCTCTGGGGCCAACGTCCTGACTTTC
>many|TRBV12-3/TRBV12-4|TRBD1|TRBJ1-1
CASNPTGETTEAFF
TGTGCCAGCAACCCGACAGGGGAAACCACTGAAGCTTTCTTT
>few|TRBV7-2|.|TRBJ1-3
CASSFWGAGNTIYF
TGTGCCAGCAGCTTCTGGGGGGCTGGAAACACCATATATTTT
>many|TRBV2|TRBD2|TRBJ2-2
CASSASSGNTGELFF
TGTGCCAGCAGTGCTTCTAGCGGCAACACCGGGGAGCTGTTTTTT
>many|TRBV24-1|.|TRBJ2-5
CATSVGETQYF
TGTGCCACCAGTGTCGGTGAGACCCAGTACTTC
>few|TRBV29-1|.|TRBJ2-3
CRDICCVGLQGRTDTQYF
TGCAGAGATATATGCTGCGTTGGGTTGCAGGGGCGCACAGATACGCAGTATTTT